Listed below are T cell receptor beta chains from one sample, sequenced in a study of memory CD4+ T cells and cytomegalovirus serostatus. Data came from immunoSEQ multiplex PCR; TCRdb stores just in-frame clones and leaves some out. The profile covers 50,000 or so clones, with more than 70% appearing a single time and about 1.4% taken by the ten largest. The sample taken for sequencing was memory CD4+ T cells from blood. These receptors all stem from an adult in good health and CMV-seropositive. Each CDR3 is given with its conserved first and last residue. D genes are given only for firm matches. Expanded clones are given a class, and other clones once, few, many or no size at all.

cdr3_aa	cdr3_nt	j_call	d_call	cdr3_length	clone_size	v_call
CASQTGPGNTEAFF	TGTGCCAGTCAGACAGGGCCAGGGAACACTGAAGCTTTCTTT	TRBJ1-1	TRBD1	14	NA	TRBV6-5
CASSPTHSGNTIYF	TGTGCCAGTAGTCCTACACACAGCGGAAACACCATATATTTT	TRBJ1-3	NA	14	NA	TRBV19
CASSYGSESSYEQYF	TGTGCCAGCAGTTACGGGTCCGAAAGCTCCTACGAGCAGTACTTC	TRBJ2-7	NA	15	once	TRBV6-5
CASGDRGRNQPQHF	TGTGCCAGCGGGGACAGGGGGCGGAATCAGCCCCAGCATTTT	TRBJ1-5	TRBD1	14	NA	TRBV6-6
CASSGGGIGETQYF	TGTGCCAGCAGTGGCGGGGGTATAGGAGAGACCCAGTACTTC	TRBJ2-5	TRBD2	14	NA	TRBV2
CAISDREVGSSEKLFF	TGTGCCATCAGTGACAGGGAAGTAGGCTCGAGTGAAAAACTGTTTTTT	TRBJ1-4	NA	16	NA	TRBV10-3
CASSRQGSNQPQHF	TGTGCCAGCAGCCGCCAGGGGAGCAATCAGCCCCAGCATTTT	TRBJ1-5	NA	14	NA	TRBV5-8
CASSRTGDRVQETQYF	TGTGCCAGCAGCCGAACCGGGGACAGGGTTCAAGAGACCCAGTACTTC	TRBJ2-5	TRBD1	16	NA	TRBV5-5
CASTVAGYYGYTF	TGTGCCAGCACCGTAGCGGGGTACTATGGCTACACCTTC	TRBJ1-2	NA	13	medium-sized	TRBV28
CASSVAYNTGELFF	TGTGCCAGCAGCGTAGCGTATAACACCGGGGAGCTGTTTTTT	TRBJ2-2	NA	14	NA	TRBV9
CASSPEMGSSYNEQFF	TGTGCCAGCAGCCCCGAAATGGGTAGCTCCTACAATGAGCAGTTCTTC	TRBJ2-1	NA	16	NA	TRBV7-3
CASSFTDRGLGSPLHF	TGTGCCAGCAGCTTCACAGACAGGGGGCTAGGTTCACCCCTCCACTTT	TRBJ1-6	TRBD1	16	NA	TRBV7-8
CASSIDRINQPQHF	TGTGCCAGTAGTATAGACAGAATAAATCAGCCCCAGCATTTT	TRBJ1-5	NA	14	NA	TRBV19
CASKDRGDGYTF	TGTGCCAGCAAGGACAGGGGCGATGGCTACACCTTC	TRBJ1-2	TRBD1	12	NA	TRBV6-5
CASSFSGTGYNEQFF	TGTGCCAGCAGTTTTTCCGGGACAGGGTACAATGAGCAGTTCTTC	TRBJ2-1	TRBD1	15	NA	TRBV28
CASSQNRVEETQYF	TGTGCCAGCAGCCAAAACCGCGTCGAAGAGACCCAGTACTTC	TRBJ2-5	NA	14	NA	TRBV4-2
CASSPRTGGARDIQYF	TGTGCCAGCAGCCCGCGGACAGGGGGCGCGAGGGACATTCAGTACTTC	TRBJ2-4	TRBD1	16	NA	TRBV16
CASSQGDVNTGELFF	TGCGCCAGCAGCCAAGGTGACGTGAACACCGGGGAGCTGTTTTTT	TRBJ2-2	NA	15	few	TRBV4-3
CASSDPWGPNTEAFF	TGTGCCAGCAGTGATCCCTGGGGGCCGAACACTGAAGCTTTCTTT	TRBJ1-1	NA	15	few	TRBV6-1
CASSSEQGRTLLNQPQHF	TGTGCCAGTAGTTCAGAACAGGGGCGTACACTTTTAAATCAGCCCCAGCATTTT	TRBJ1-5	TRBD1	18	once	TRBV19
CASSQYWVGLAETYEQYF	TGCGCCAGCAGCCAATATTGGGTAGGACTAGCGGAAACCTACGAGCAGTACTTC	TRBJ2-7	TRBD2	18	NA	TRBV4-3
CASSESHGTFNSPLHF	TGTGCCAGCAGTGAATCCCACGGGACTTTTAATTCACCCCTCCACTTT	TRBJ1-6	NA	16	NA	TRBV6-1
CASSEAPSSGTQYF	TGTGCCAGCAGTGAAGCTCCCTCCTCGGGGACCCAGTACTTC	TRBJ2-5	NA	14	NA	TRBV6-1
CASSPGTGAAGNTIYF	TGCGCCAGCAGCCCCGGGACAGGGGCTGCTGGAAACACCATATATTTT	TRBJ1-3	TRBD1	16	NA	TRBV4-1
CASSIGTGGTEAFF	TGTGCCAGCAGCATCGGGACAGGGGGCACTGAAGCTTTCTTT	TRBJ1-1	TRBD1	14	medium-sized	TRBV7-2
CAWSVGPYEQYF	TGTGCCTGGAGTGTGGGCCCCTACGAGCAGTACTTC	TRBJ2-7	NA	12	NA	TRBV30
CASSLRQGVYGYTF	TGCGCCAGCAGCTTAAGACAGGGTGTATATGGCTACACCTTC	TRBJ1-2	TRBD1	14	NA	TRBV5-1
CASSVDLASSYEQYF	TGTGCCAGCAGCGTAGATCTAGCGTCCTCCTACGAGCAGTACTTC	TRBJ2-7	NA	15	few	TRBV9
CASSIRTGGLGYTF	TGTGCCAGTAGTATAAGGACAGGGGGCTTGGGCTACACCTTC	TRBJ1-2	TRBD1	14	few	TRBV19
CASSEVGGGQWDEQYF	TGTGCCAGCAGTGAAGTCGGCGGGGGCCAATGGGACGAGCAGTACTTC	TRBJ2-7	NA	16	NA	TRBV6-1
CAWSGSSGGNEQFF	TGTGCCTGGAGTGGTTCTAGCGGGGGCAATGAGCAGTTCTTC	TRBJ2-1	TRBD2	14	NA	TRBV30